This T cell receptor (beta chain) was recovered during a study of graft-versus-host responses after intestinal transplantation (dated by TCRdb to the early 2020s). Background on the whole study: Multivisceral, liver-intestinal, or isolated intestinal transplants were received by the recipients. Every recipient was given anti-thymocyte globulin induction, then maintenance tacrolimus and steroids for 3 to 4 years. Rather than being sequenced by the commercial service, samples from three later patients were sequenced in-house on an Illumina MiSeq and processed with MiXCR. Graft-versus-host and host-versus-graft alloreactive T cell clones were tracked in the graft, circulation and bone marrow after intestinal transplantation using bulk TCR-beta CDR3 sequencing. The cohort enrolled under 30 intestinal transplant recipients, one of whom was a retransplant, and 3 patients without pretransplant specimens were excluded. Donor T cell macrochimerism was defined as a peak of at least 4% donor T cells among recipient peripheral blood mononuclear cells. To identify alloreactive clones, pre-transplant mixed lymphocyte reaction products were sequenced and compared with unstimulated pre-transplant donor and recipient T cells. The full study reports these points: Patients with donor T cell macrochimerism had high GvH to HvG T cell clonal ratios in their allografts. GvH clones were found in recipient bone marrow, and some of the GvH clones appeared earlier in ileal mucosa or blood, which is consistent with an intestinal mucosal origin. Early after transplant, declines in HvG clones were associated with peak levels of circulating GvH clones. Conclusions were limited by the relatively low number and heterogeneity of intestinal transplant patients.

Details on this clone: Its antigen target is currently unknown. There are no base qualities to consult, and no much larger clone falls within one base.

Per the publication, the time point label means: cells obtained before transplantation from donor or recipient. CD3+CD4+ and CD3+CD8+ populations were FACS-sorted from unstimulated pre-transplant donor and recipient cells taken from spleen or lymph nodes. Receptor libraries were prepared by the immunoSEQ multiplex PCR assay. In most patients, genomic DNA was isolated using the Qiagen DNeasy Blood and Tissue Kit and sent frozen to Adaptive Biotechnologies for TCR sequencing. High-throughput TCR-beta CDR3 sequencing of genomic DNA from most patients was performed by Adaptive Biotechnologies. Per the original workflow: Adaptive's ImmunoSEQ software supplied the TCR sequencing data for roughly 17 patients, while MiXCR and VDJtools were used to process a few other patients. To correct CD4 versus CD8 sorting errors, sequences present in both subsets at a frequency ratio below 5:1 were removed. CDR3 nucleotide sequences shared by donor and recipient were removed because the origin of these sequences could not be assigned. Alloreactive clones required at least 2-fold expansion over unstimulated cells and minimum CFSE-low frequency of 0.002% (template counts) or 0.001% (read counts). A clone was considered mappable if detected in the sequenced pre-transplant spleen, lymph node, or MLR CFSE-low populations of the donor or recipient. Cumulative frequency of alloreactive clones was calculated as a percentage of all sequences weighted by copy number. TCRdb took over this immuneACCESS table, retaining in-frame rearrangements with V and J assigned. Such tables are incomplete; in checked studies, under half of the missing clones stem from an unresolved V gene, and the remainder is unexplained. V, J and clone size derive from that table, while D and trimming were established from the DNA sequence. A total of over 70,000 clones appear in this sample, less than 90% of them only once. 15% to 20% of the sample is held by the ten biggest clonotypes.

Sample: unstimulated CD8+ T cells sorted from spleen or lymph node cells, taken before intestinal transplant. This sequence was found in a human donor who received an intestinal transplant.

The nucleotides read TGTGCCAGCAGCGGTGGGACGGAGAATGAGCAGTTCTTC. This codes for CASSGGTENEQFF. Recombination joined TRBV9 with TRBJ2-1; the D gene is possibly TRBD1 or TRBD2, each agreeing over 5 bases. Counted from cysteine to phenylalanine, this CDR3 has 13 amino acids. The kept DNA is CDR3 alone, 39 bases in frame from the first base. Trimming costs V 3 bases and J 7 bases, and their ends lie 11 bases apart. The germline V gene specifies SGDLS as CDR1 and YYNGEE as CDR2.